The sample holds a few counts of the clone carrying this TCR beta chain. The time point was: newly diagnosed GD, antithyroid drugs for less than 3 months. Isolated PBMC RNA provided the starting material for the TCR library. The data stem from a study of regulatory T cells in long-lasting Graves disease. For the study at large: Patients with new Graves' disease had used antithyroid drugs below 3 months.

Arm-PCR of CDR3 regions and iRepertoire HTBI primers were the basis on which TCR beta libraries were built. TCRdb independently ran MiXCR on the multiplex PCR reads; one entry per CDR3 protein. Altogether some 490,000 distinct CDR3 sequences are present, approximately 12% being singletons, with the ten largest covering 8% to 10%. This sample was shared with a second study, whose subject was T cells in Graves' hyperthyroidism and ophthalmopathy. That report adds: TCR CDR3 regions were first amplified by RT-PCR with HTBI primers.

The source was peripheral blood mononuclear cells (PBMCs), collected at new diagnosis, from a patient treated with antithyroid drugs. The clonotype originates from a woman aged 25 to 39 with Graves disease.

DNA of the CDR3: TGTGCCAGCAGCTCAATCCGTGACAGGGGAGGTGGCTACACCTTC. Amino acids: CASSSIRDRGGGYTF. V and J are TRBV5-4 and TRBJ1-2; 8 bases agree with TRBD1. The CDR3 is made up of 15 amino acids. Germline trimming cut 3 bases from V and 7 bases from J; bases unmatched to any gene: 11. Per the germline V gene, CDR1 is SGHNT and CDR2 is YYREEE (reference sequence).